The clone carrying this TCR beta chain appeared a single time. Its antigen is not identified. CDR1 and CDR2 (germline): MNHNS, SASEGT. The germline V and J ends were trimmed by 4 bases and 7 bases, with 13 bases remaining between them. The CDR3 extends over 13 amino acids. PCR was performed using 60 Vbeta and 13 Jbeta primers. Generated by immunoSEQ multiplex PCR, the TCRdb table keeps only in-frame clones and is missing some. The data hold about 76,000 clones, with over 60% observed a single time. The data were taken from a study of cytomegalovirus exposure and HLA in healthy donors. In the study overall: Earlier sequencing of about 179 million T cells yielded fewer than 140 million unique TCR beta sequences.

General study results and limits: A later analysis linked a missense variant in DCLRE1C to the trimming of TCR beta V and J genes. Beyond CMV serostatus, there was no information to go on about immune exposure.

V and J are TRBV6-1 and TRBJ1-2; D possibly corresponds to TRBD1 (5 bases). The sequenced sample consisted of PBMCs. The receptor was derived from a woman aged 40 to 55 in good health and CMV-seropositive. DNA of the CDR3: TGTGCCAGCAGTGTTTACGGGCAGGGTGGCTACACCTTC. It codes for CASSVYGQGGYTF.